This TCR beta chain was sequenced for a study of OX40 agonist ivuxolimab in advanced cancers. The cohort excluded patients with autoimmune disease history or systemic immunosuppression. TCRdb keeps only in-frame clones here, not all; method: immunoSEQ multiplex PCR. The sample holds tens of thousands of clones, about 91% seen once. The CDR3 consists of 14 residues. Trimming removed 5 bases at V and 7 bases at J, with 15 bases between. The germline CDR1 and CDR2 sequences are SGHAT and FQNNGV. The sample in question was CD4+ or CD8+ T cells sorted from blood, obtained in a trial of the OX40 agonist ivuxolimab. This chain connects TRBV11-2 to TRBJ2-1; possibly TRBD2 for D (6 bases). The source of this sequence is an adult with an advanced solid tumor such as melanoma, head and neck, liver or kidney cancer. CDR3 in amino acids: CASSAGRLENEQFF. CDR3 bases: TGTGCCAGCAGCGCCGGGCGACTAGAAAATGAGCAGTTCTTC.